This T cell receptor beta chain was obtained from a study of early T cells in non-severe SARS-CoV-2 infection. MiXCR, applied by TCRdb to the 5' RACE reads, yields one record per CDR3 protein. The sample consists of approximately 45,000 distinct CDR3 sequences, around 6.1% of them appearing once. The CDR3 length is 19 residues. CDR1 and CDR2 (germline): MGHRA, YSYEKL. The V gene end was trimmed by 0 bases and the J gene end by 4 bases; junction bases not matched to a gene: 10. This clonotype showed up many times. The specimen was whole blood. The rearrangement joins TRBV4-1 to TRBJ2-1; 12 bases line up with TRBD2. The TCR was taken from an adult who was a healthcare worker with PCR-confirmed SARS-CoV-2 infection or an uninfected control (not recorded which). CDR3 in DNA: TGCGCCAGCAGCCAAGATCCCCCCCTACTAGCGGGGGGATACAATGAGCAGTTCTTC. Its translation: CASSQDPPLLAGGYNEQFF.